This T cell receptor (beta chain) was documented in a study of identical twins. The study, taken as a whole, reports: The study reached conclusions through statistical analysis that was cross-sectional, not following the same donors. With beta out-of-frame sequences, excess sharing by twins was weaker.

cDNA molecules carried unique molecular identifiers, and template switching added a universal primer site. TCRdb reprocessed the 5' RACE reads via MiXCR and lists one record per CDR3 protein. The repertoire includes around 1.7 million distinct CDR3 sequences, about 32% of them detected once, and approximately 0.25% sits in the top ten. With regard to this clonotype: Its antigen is as yet unknown.

The CDR3 runs to 16 residues. Germline trimming cut 0 bases from V and 4 bases from J; bases unmatched to any gene: 7. Germline values: CDR1 MNHEY, CDR2 SVGAGI. Sequenced: cord blood. This receptor was obtained from a newborn girl in good health. The chain recombines TRBV6-5 with TRBJ2-7; 9 bases align to TRBD1. The CDR3 region has the DNA TGTGCCAGCAGTTACTCCGGGACAGGGTTTTTTTACGAGCAGTACTTC. It translates to CASSYSGTGFFYEQYF.